This T cell receptor (beta chain) derives from a study of cytomegalovirus exposure and HLA in healthy donors. As for the study in general: Tens of millions of unique TCRs from HLA-typed donors made up an early data release.

Looked up from germline, CDR1 is SGHRS and CDR2 is YFSETQ. CDR3 length equals 13 residues. V was pared by 3 bases and J by 5 bases, with 5 bases of the junction left unmatched. This PCR relied on a set of 60 Vbeta primers and 13 Jbeta primers. Generated by immunoSEQ multiplex PCR, the TCRdb table keeps only in-frame clones and is missing some. Here the sample spans about 130,000 clones, around four fifths being singletons. Although they were nominally healthy when sampled, donors likely had unrecorded immune exposures. General study findings and limits: Clonal expansion, a later analysis showed, was greater in HLA-associated TCR beta chains than in equally common others. Based on reports, TCR beta sequences accurately predicted HLA-A and HLA-B alleles for most subjects.

Concerning this clone itself: Antigen: not known.

The specimen was PBMCs. V and J are TRBV5-1 and TRBJ2-7; 7 bases agree with TRBD1. The clonotype comes from a woman between 40 and 50 years old in good health and CMV-seropositive. CDR3 amino acids: CASSWGQLNEQYF. The CDR3 DNA is TGCGCCAGCAGCTGGGGACAGTTAAACGAGCAGTACTTC.